This T cell receptor beta chain was recovered during a study of T cell responses to AZD1222 COVID-19 vaccine. Regarding the study as a whole: AZD1222 recipients seropositive at baseline numbered only six or seven. There were mostly white British donors and more females than males, and clonal diversity was possibly underestimated. Once two AZD1222 doses were given, Spike-specific TCR breadth and depth went up.

Generated by immunoSEQ multiplex PCR, the TCRdb table keeps only in-frame clones and is missing some. In the table there are fewer than 30,000 clones, just under 80% of which are singletons. As to this clone: Its specificity is not known.

The CDR3 runs 13 residues. V was trimmed by 1 base and J by 6 bases, leaving 7 bases between them. The chain is built from TRBV12-3 or TRBV12-4 and TRBJ1-5, with D possibly matching TRBD1 (6 bases). The receptor comes from an adult in good health. Sequenced material: peripheral blood, taken on day 0 of AZD1222 vaccination. DNA for the CDR3: TGTGCCAGCAGTTTAGGCAGGGGTCAGCCCCAGCATTTT. It codes for CASSLGRGQPQHF.